The rows below give T cell receptor beta chains drawn from one sample of a study of T cell changes during pregnancy in multiple sclerosis. Sequencing used immunoSEQ multiplex PCR; TCRdb keeps in-frame clones, though not all of them. Altogether some 28,000 clones are present, approximately 91% being singletons, with the ten largest covering approximately 8.4%. The source was CD8+ T cells from peripheral blood mononuclear cells, collected before pregnancy. Receptor source: a female donor with multiple sclerosis, enrolled in a pregnancy study. Each CDR3 is given with its conserved first and last residue. The listing skips clone size in some rows; elsewhere it reads once, few, many or a size class.

15 | NA | TRBJ1-1 | TRBV11-2 | CASSLGPGLNTEAFF
16 | NA | TRBJ2-1 | TRBV7-9 | CASSLAAGLRNNEQFF
15 | NA | TRBJ2-7 | TRBV4-2 | CASSQGRGSAYEQYF
14 | once | TRBJ2-1 | TRBV6-4 | CASSELAGGDEQFF
13 | NA | TRBJ2-7 | TRBV5-1 | CASRQAGSYEQYF
14 | NA | TRBJ2-4 | TRBV6-5 | CASSYYRGQNIQYF
14 | few | TRBJ1-1 | TRBV9 | CASSVTGMNTEAFF
14 | medium-sized | TRBJ2-7 | TRBV5-1 | CASSLVGQSYEQYF
12 | NA | TRBJ1-5 | TRBV5-6 | CASSLVGGPQHF
11 | NA | TRBJ1-1 | TRBV19 | CASGAAYEAFF
13 | NA | TRBJ2-7 | TRBV30 | CAWSVSRAHEQYF
15 | NA | TRBJ2-2 | TRBV4-1 | CASSIRTGPVRELFF
15 | NA | TRBJ2-1 | TRBV4-3 | CASSTQGSSYNEQFF
15 | NA | TRBJ1-5 | TRBV6-1 | CASSRGLEGNQPQHF
12 | once | TRBJ2-1 | TRBV9 | CASSVSENEQFF
16 | once | TRBJ2-3 | TRBV5-4 | CASSQLSGSRTDTQYF
17 | NA | TRBJ1-3 | TRBV5-1 | CASSLAPGGQTGNTIYF
14 | NA | TRBJ1-6 | TRBV6-1 | CASGGWTYNSPLHF
16 | NA | TRBJ2-3 | TRBV9 | CASSVGGGASTDTQYF
19 | few | TRBJ1-1 | TRBV4-3 | CASSQDALGRERLNTEAFF
14 | NA | TRBJ1-5 | TRBV27 | CASSLGGVRQPQHF
11 | NA | TRBJ2-7 | TRBV2 | CAIATGPEQYF
12 | NA | TRBJ1-2 | TRBV30 | CAWSVGLYGYTF
18 | NA | TRBJ2-7 | TRBV19 | CASSIDLGTGDWAYEQYF
14 | NA | TRBJ2-3 | TRBV7-9 | CASSPFTGADTQYF
14 | NA | TRBJ2-1 | TRBV28 | CASCGQGAYNEQFF
13 | NA | TRBJ1-2 | TRBV27 | CASSGTGGWGYTF